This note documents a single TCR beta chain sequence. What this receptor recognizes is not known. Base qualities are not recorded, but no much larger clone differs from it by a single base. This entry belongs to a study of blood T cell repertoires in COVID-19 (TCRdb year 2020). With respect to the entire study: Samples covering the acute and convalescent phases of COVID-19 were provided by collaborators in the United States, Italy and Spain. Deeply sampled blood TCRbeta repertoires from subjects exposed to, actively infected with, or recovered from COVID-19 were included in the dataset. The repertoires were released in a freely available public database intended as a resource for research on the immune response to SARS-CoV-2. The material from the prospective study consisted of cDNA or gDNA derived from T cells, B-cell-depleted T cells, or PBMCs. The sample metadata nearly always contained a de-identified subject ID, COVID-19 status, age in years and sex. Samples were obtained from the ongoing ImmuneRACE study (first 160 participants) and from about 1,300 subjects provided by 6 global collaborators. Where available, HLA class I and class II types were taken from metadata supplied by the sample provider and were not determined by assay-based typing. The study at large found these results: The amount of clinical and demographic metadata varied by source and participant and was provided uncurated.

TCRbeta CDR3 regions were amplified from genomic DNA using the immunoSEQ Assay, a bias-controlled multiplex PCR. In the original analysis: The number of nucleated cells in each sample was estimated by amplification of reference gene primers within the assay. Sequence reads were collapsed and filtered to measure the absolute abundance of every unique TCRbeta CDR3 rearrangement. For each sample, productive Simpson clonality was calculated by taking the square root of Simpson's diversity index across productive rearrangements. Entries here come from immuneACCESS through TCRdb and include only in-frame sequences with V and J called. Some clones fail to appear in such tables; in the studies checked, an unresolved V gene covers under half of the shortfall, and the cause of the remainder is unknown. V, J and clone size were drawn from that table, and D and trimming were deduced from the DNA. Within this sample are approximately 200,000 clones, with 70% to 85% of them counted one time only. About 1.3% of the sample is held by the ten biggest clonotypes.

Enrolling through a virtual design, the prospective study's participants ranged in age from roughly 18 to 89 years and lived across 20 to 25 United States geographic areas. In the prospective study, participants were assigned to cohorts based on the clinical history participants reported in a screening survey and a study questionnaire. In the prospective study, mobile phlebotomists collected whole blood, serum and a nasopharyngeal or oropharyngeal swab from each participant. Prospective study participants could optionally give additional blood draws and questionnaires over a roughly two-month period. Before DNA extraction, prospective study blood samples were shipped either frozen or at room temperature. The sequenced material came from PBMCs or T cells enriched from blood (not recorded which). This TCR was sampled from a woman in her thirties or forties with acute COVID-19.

Read as DNA, the sequence is TGTGCCAGCAGTTTATACAGGGGTGGAAACACCATATATTTT. Protein translation: CASSLYRGGNTIYF. The rearrangement joined TRBV27 to TRBJ1-3, with 7 central nucleotides matching TRBD1. The germline V and J ends show losses of 1 base and 3 bases respectively, and no gene match explains 0 bases of the junction. The CDR3 numbers 14 residues from cysteine through phenylalanine. Left in the record is the CDR3 DNA by itself, 42 bases read in frame from the first base. In the germline V gene (reference sequence), CDR1 corresponds to MNHEY and CDR2 to SMNVEV.